This T cell receptor beta chain is drawn from a study of naive and memory T cell subsets. Study results and caveats: Gini index rose across naive, CM, EM and EMRA in CD4 and CD8. In naive cells, over 85% of TCR sequences were seen only once.

An equimolar mix of two oligonucleotides served as the beta constant-region primer for TRBC1 and TRBC2. Ligated cDNA was amplified by four rounds of PCR with nested alpha and beta constant-region primers and SP2. TCRdb redid the calling of the UMI-ligation and nested PCR reads with MiXCR, one entry per CDR3 protein. This table has just over 80,000 distinct CDR3 sequences, approximately 10% appearing once. This clonotype was detected many times. Antigen unknown. This CDR3 comprises 12 residues. Per the germline V gene, CDR1 is SNHLY and CDR2 is FYNNEI. Trimming cost V 8 bases and J 6 bases, with 10 bases left between them.

This clonotype originated in a human donor in good health. The chain combines TRBV2 with TRBJ2-2; D call uncertain. The material sequenced was naive CD8+ T cells from blood. The CDR3 region is CASLRDSGELFF. CDR3 sequence (DNA): TGTGCCAGCCTTCGAGACTCCGGGGAGCTGTTTTTT.